The subject of this entry is one T cell receptor beta chain. Its antigen is currently unknown. The record originates from a study of T cells after yellow fever vaccination. Study information: Each low-cell-number fraction was prepared by means of SMART-Seq v4 Ultra Low Input.

5'RACE template switching added a universal primer site and UMIs to TCR cDNA. TCRdb re-derived calls from the 5' RACE reads in MiXCR, one entry per CDR3 protein. The table lists a few hundred thousand distinct CDR3 sequences, roughly a sixth of them singletons, with roughly 19% in the top ten. General study results and limits: The CD4 and CD8 compartments had a small share of their clonotypes in common. The booster response re-showed most primary clones: 95% to 96% CD4, approximately 90% CD8.

The CDR3 spans 14 residues. V trimming: 0 bases; J trimming: 5 bases; junction bases outside the gene matches: 5. CDR1 is SQVTM and CDR2 is ANQGSEA in the germline V gene. The receptor was derived from a man aged 18 to 30 who received the YFV17D yellow fever vaccine. Sample: PBMCs, taken before the yellow fever booster vaccination. The chain uses TRBV29-1 and TRBJ2-5, with TRBD2 matching 8 bases. CDR3 DNA: TGCAGCGTTGAAGATCGGGGCGGGGGGGAGACCCAGTACTTC. Its translation is CSVEDRGGGETQYF.